This paragraph covers one TCR beta chain sequence. This entry belongs to a study of blood T cell repertoires in COVID-19. In the source study's methods: By means of reference gene primer amplification, nucleated cell counts were estimated. Some clones are missing from TCRdb's copy, which holds only in-frame ones; the method was immunoSEQ multiplex PCR. For V, J and clone size, that table is used; D and trimming come from the DNA. The sample contains some 110,000 clones, 85% of which appear only once. V lost 0 bases, J lost 0 bases, and 10 bases stayed unmatched. The CDR3 is 19 amino acids. The V gene's germline CDR1 is MGHRA and CDR2 YSYEKL.

The specimen was peripheral blood. The TCR originated in a man aged 35-49 years with acute or convalescent COVID-19. The V and J genes are TRBV4-1 and TRBJ2-3; 9 nucleotides agree with TRBD2. CDR3 region: CASSQEGGGGASSTDTQYF. The DNA of the CDR3 is TGCGCCAGCAGCCAAGAGGGTGGCGGGGGGGCCTCAAGCACAGATACGCAGTATTTT.